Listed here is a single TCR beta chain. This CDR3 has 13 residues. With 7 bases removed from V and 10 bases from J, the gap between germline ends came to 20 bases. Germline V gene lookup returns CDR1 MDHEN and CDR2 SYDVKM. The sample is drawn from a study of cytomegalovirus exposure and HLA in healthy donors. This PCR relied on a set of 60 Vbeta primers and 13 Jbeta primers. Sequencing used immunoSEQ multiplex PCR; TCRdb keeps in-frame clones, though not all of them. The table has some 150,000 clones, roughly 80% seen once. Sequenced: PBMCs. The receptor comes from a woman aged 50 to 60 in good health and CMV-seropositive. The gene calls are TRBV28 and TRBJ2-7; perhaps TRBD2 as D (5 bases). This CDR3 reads CASTRQSHGEQYF. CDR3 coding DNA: TGTGCCAGCACCCGTCAGTCTCACGGGGAACAGTACTTC. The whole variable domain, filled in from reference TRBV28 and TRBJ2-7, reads DVKVTQSSRYLVKRTGEKVFLECVQDMDHENMFWYRQDPGLGLRLIYFSYDVKMKEKGDIPEGYSVSREKKERFSLILESASTNQTSMYLCASTRQSHGEQYFGPGTRLTVT.